This T cell receptor beta chain was documented in a study of T cell repertoires in cytomegalovirus infection. This CDR3 region has 14 residues. Trimming shortened V by 2 bases and J by 4 bases, and 11 bases separated the two germline ends. Germline CDR1 SGHTA, CDR2 FQGNSA. This clonotype came up a few times. The antigen is undetermined. One entry per CDR3 protein, called by TCRdb with MiXCR from the reads. The sample carries just under 500,000 distinct CDR3 sequences, roughly a third recorded once. The receptor comes from a human donor in good health (CMV status not recorded). Some clones in this sample may be carry-over from other donors' samples. The chain couples TRBV7-2 to TRBJ2-5, with a tentative D call TRBD2 (5 bases). Here the sequenced sample was cultured PBMCs, taken from culture after CMV antigen stimulation. CDR3 nucleotides: TGTGCCAGCAGCTTATACGGGCTAGCAGAGACCCAGTACTTC. This sequence encodes CASSLYGLAETQYF.